What follows are 19 T cell receptor beta chains derived from one specimen sequenced in a study of cytomegalovirus exposure and HLA in healthy donors. Primers included in the PCR were 60 Vbeta and 13 Jbeta primers. Repertoires were generated with immunoSEQ multiplex PCR, while TCRdb's copy carries only in-frame clones and drops some. The repertoire has more than 110,000 clones, about four fifths of them found once; the top ten carry around 1.3%. Input material: PBMCs. The receptors derive from a male donor in good health and CMV-seropositive.

This rearrangement joins TRBV10-3 to TRBJ2-1; 10 nucleotides line up with TRBD2. The ends lost 4 bases at V and 6 bases at J; junction bases unmatched: 3. The germline V gene encodes CDR1 ENHRY and CDR2 SYGVKD. This CDR3 has 14 residues. In DNA form, the CDR3 reads TGTGCCATCAGTGCCTCTAGCGGGGGCAATGAGCAGTTCTTC. Its protein product is CAISASSGGNEQFF.

The chain recombines TRBV6-5 with TRBJ2-2; perhaps TRBD1 as D (6 bases). The CDR3 contains 15 residues. The V end lost 6 bases, the J end lost 4 bases, and 15 bases lay between the germline ends. Germline V gene data show CDR1 as MNHEY and CDR2 as SVGAGI. The CDR3 nucleotides are TGTGCCAGCAGCCTACAGGGTGGGGGCACCGGGGAGCTGTTTTTT. Translation gives CASSLQGGGTGELFF.

The chain couples TRBV29-1 to TRBJ2-5; possibly TRBD2 for D (6 bases). Germline values: CDR1 SQVTM, CDR2 ANQGSEA. V lost 4 bases, J lost 2 bases, and 8 bases lay in between. The CDR3 loop spans 12 amino acids. DNA of the CDR3: TGCAGCGTTGTTGGACTACAAGAGACCCAGTACTTC. Its translation: CSVVGLQETQYF.

This clone was counted only a few times. This chain connects TRBV9 to TRBJ1-2; perhaps TRBD1 as D (6 bases). The CDR3 sequence is 15 residues long. V shed 5 bases and J shed 0 bases, with 14 bases lying between them. The germline CDR1 and CDR2 sequences are SGDLS and YYNGEE. The CDR3 coding sequence is TGTGCCAGCAGTGAGACAGGAGTCCCTAACTATGGCTACACCTTC. Amino acids: CASSETGVPNYGYTF.

This rearrangement joins TRBV2 to TRBJ2-5; D is perhaps TRBD1 (6 bases). Germline CDR1 and CDR2: SNHLY and FYNNEI. The germline V and J ends were trimmed by 5 bases and 5 bases, with 15 bases remaining between them. CDR3 length: 14 amino acids. In DNA, the CDR3 is TGTGCCAGCAGTCCATATCAGGGGACGGAGACCCAGTACTTC. Protein: CASSPYQGTETQYF.

This chain links TRBV6-4 with TRBJ1-3; D may be TRBD1 (6 bases). CDR3 length: 16 residues. Trimming left V 8 bases short and J 1 base short, with 18 bases between. Germline V gene sequence: CDR1 MRHNA, CDR2 SNTAGT. CDR3 DNA: TGTGCCAGCGGCTCTCTCACCGGGACATCTGGAAACACCATATATTTT. This codes for CASGSLTGTSGNTIYF.

CDR3 bases: TGCGCCAGCAGCCAAGTGACTAGCTCGAACACCGGGGAGCTGTTTTTT. Encoded protein: CASSQVTSSNTGELFF. The chain recombines TRBV4-1 with TRBJ2-2; 7 bases align to TRBD2. The CDR3 sequence is 16 residues long. The V and J ends lost 1 base and 0 bases, in that order; junction bases with no gene match: 2. CDR1 is MGHRA, CDR2 YSYEKL, per germline.

The chain uses TRBV11-2 and TRBJ1-1; 10 bases are shared with TRBD1. CDR1 is SGHAT, CDR2 FQNNGV, per germline. The CDR3 has 16 residues. The V gene end was trimmed by 3 bases and the J gene end by 1 base; junction bases not matched to a gene: 5. In nucleotides, the CDR3 is TGTGCCAGCAGCTTTCTGACAGGGGGCTCGAACACTGAAGCTTTCTTT. It translates to CASSFLTGGSNTEAFF.

The V and J genes are TRBV6-1 and TRBJ1-1; TRBD1 is a possible D gene (6 bases). The CDR3 runs to 12 residues. Germline V gene data show CDR1 as MNHNS and CDR2 as SASEGT. The V gene lost 6 bases and the J gene lost 7 bases, with 12 bases spanning the gap. This CDR3 is CASRTRGIEAFF. In nucleotides, the CDR3 is TGTGCCAGCAGAACCAGGGGAATTGAAGCTTTCTTT.

The chain is built from TRBV6-5 and TRBJ1-3; the D gene is possibly TRBD1 (6 bases). Per the germline V gene, CDR1 is MNHEY and CDR2 is SVGAGI. The V gene lost 2 bases and the J gene lost 0 bases, with 11 bases spanning the gap. The CDR3 spans 16 residues. CDR3: CASSYDHRASGNTIYF. CDR3 bases: TGTGCCAGCAGTTACGATCACAGGGCCTCTGGAAACACCATATATTTT.

For this clone: Other DNA sequences of this sample code for an identical CDR3. The rearrangement uses TRBV27 and TRBJ2-7; 8 positions match TRBD1. V gave up 9 bases and J gave up 3 bases; unmatched junction bases: 4. Germline V CDR1 and CDR2: MNHEY, SMNVEV (reference sequence). The length of the CDR3 is 12 residues. As DNA, the CDR3 is TGTGCCAGTAGAGGACAGGGCTACGAGCAGTACTTC. It translates to CASRGQGYEQYF.

This rearrangement joins TRBV6-6 to TRBJ2-3, with 7 bases fitting TRBD1. The length of the CDR3 is 15 residues. V lost 5 bases, J lost 2 bases, and 7 bases stayed unmatched. Germline CDR1 reads MNHNY; CDR2 reads SVGAGI (reference sequence). CDR3 sequence: CASSRDRTYTDTQYF. The CDR3 nucleotides are TGTGCCAGCAGTCGGGACAGAACTTACACAGATACGCAGTATTTT.

The chain combines TRBV13 with TRBJ1-4; D gene uncertain. V lost 0 bases and J lost 0, with 11 bases in between. The CDR3 spans 17 residues. Germline V gives CDR1 PRHDT, CDR2 FYEKMQ (reference sequence). CDR3 in DNA: TGTGCCAGCAGCTTAGGCCTGGCCCAGTCAACTAATGAAAAACTGTTTTTT. Translated: CASSLGLAQSTNEKLFF.

This chain uses TRBV5-6 with TRBJ2-2, with TRBD2 identical over 12 bases. V lost 4 bases, J lost 0 bases, and 1 base stayed unmatched. The germline CDR1 and CDR2 sequences are SGHDT and YYEEEE. The CDR3 is 16 amino acids. CDR3 sequence (DNA): TGTGCCAGCAGCCTAGCGGGGGGGCCGAACACCGGGGAGCTGTTTTTT. The encoded protein is CASSLAGGPNTGELFF.

The chain recombines TRBV7-2 with TRBJ1-6; TRBD1 agrees at 7 bases. J was trimmed by 6 bases and V by 4 bases; bases with no gene match: 3. The CDR3 loop spans 14 amino acids. Germline V lookup: CDR1 SGHTA, CDR2 FQGNSA. CDR3 nucleotides: TGTGCCAGCAGCTCGGGACAGAGTAATTCACCCCTCCACTTT. Its protein product is CASSSGQSNSPLHF.

This clone was detected only a few times. The chain links TRBV27 to TRBJ1-1, with unresolved D. Germline assignment: CDR1 MNHEY and CDR2 SMNVEV (reference sequence). V was clipped by 4 bases and J by 1 base, with 7 bases between them. CDR3 length: 13 amino acids. The DNA for the CDR3 is TGTGCCAGCAGTTCCCGGGGGAACACTGAAGCTTTCTTT. Amino acid sequence: CASSSRGNTEAFF.

The chain carries TRBV6-5 and TRBJ2-7; TRBD2 matches 11 bases. V lost 4 bases, J lost 3 bases, and 5 bases stayed unmatched. The CDR3 consists of 15 residues. Germline V lookup: CDR1 MNHEY, CDR2 SVGAGI. The CDR3 DNA follows: TGTGCCAGCAGTTCTTTAGCGGGAGGGGACTACGAGCAGTACTTC. Its protein is CASSSLAGGDYEQYF.

The CDR3 sequence is CASSPGTGDEETQYF. CDR3 in DNA: TGTGCCAGCAGCCCGGGGACAGGGGATGAAGAGACCCAGTACTTC. The chain is built from TRBV7-3 and TRBJ2-5; TRBD1 aligns across 10 bases. The CDR3 is made up of 15 amino acids. Germline V lookup: CDR1 SGHTA, CDR2 FQGTGA. V was clipped by 5 bases and J by 3 bases; unmatched bases: 6.

This clone appeared a single time. CDR3 region: CASSATGENTEAFF. The CDR3 DNA reads as TGTGCCAGCAGTGCGACAGGGGAGAACACTGAAGCTTTCTTT. V and J are TRBV6-1 and TRBJ1-1; 8 bases align to TRBD1. Germline V gene sequence: CDR1 MNHNS, CDR2 SASEGT. The CDR3 sequence is 14 residues long. J was trimmed by 1 base and V by 4 bases; bases with no gene match: 2.